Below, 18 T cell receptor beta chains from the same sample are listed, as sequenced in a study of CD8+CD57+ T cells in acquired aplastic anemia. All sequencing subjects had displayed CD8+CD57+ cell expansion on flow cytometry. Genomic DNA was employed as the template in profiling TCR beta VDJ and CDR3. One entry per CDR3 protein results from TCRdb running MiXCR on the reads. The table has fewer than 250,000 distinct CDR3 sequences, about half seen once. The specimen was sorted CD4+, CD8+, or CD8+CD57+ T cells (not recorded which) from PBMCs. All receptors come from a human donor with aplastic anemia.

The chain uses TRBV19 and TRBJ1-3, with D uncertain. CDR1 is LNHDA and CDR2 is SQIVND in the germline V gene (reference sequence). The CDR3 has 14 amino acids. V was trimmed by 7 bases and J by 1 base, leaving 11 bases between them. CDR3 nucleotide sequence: TGTGCCAGTAACCCTCGGGTATCTGGAAACACCATATATTTT. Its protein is CASNPRVSGNTIYF.

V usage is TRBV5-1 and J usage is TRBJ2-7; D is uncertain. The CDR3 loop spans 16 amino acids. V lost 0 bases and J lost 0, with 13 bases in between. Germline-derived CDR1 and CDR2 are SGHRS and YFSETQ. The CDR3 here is CASSLGVPVSSYEQYF. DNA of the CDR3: TGCGCCAGCAGCTTGGGAGTCCCCGTTAGCTCCTACGAGCAGTACTTC.

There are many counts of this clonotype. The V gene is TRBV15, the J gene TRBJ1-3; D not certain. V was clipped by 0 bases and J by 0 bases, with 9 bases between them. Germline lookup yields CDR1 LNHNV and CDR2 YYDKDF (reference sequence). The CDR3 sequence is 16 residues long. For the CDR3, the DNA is TGTGCCACCAGCAGAGATCGGCAGTACTCTGGAAACACCATATATTTT. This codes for CATSRDRQYSGNTIYF.

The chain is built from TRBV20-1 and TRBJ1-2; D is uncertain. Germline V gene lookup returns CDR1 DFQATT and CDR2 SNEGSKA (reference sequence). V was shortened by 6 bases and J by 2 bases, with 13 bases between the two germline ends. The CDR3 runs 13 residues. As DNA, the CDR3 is TGCAGTGCCTTGCGGACCGAAAACTATGGCTACACCTTC. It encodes CSALRTENYGYTF.

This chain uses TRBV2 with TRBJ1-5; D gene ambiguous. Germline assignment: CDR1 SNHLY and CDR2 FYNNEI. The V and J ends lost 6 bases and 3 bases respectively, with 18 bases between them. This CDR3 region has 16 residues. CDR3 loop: CASRESIGLINQPQHF. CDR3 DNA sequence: TGTGCCAGCAGAGAGTCCATAGGGCTAATCAATCAGCCCCAGCATTTT.

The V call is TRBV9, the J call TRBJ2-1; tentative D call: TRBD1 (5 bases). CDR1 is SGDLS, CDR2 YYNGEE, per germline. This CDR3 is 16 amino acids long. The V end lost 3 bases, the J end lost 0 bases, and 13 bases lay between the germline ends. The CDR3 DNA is TGTGCCAGCAGCGCTTCAGGGCAGAGCTCCTACAATGAGCAGTTCTTC. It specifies CASSASGQSSYNEQFF.

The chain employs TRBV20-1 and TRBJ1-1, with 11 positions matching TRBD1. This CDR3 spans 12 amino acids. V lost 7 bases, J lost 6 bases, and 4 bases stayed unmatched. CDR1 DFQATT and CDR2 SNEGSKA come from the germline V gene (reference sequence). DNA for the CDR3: TGCAGTGAAGCGGGACAGGGGGCTGAAGCTTTCTTT. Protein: CSEAGQGAEAFF.

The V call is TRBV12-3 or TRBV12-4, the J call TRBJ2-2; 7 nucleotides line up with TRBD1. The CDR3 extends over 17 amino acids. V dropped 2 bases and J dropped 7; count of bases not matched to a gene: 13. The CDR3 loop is CASSLIPQGGHSGELFF. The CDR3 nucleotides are TGTGCCAGCAGTTTAATACCCCAAGGGGGCCATAGCGGGGAGCTGTTTTTT.

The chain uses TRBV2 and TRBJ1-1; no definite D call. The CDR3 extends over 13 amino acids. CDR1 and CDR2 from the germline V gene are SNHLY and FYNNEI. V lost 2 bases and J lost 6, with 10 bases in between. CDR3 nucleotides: TGTGCCAGCAGTGAACAGCCTACGGCTGAAGCTTTCTTT. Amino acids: CASSEQPTAEAFF.

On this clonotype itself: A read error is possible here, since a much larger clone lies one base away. CDR3 sequence (DNA): TGCGCCAGCAGCCAAGACGACAGGTCCTGGGGCTCCTATAATTCACCCCTCCACTTT. Translated: CASSQDDRSWGSYNSPLHF. This rearrangement joins TRBV5-8 to TRBJ1-6, with D maybe TRBD1 (6 bases). From germline, CDR1 is SGHTS and CDR2 YDEGEE. This CDR3 has 19 residues.

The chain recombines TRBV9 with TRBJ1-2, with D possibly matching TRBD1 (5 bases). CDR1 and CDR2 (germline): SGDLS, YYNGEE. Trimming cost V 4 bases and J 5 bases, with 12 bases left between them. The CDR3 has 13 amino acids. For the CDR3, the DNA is TGTGCCAGCAGCTTGGATGGGGGGTATGGCTACACCTTC. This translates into CASSLDGGYGYTF.

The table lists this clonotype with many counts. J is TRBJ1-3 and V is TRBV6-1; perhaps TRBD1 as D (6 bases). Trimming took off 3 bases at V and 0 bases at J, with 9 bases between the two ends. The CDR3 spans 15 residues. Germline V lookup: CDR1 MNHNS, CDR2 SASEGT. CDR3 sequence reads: CASSELTGSGNTIYF. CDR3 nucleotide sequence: TGTGCCAGCAGTGAGTTGACAGGCTCTGGAAACACCATATATTTT.

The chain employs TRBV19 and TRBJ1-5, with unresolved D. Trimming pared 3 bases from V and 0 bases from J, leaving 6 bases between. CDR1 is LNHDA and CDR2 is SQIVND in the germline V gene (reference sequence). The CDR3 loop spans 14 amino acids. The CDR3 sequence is CASSMENSNQPQHF. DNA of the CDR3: TGTGCCAGTAGTATGGAGAATAGCAATCAGCCCCAGCATTTT.

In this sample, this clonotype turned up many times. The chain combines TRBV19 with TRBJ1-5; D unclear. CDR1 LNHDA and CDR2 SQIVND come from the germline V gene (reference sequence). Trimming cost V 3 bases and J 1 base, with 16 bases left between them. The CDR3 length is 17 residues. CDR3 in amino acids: CASSIRGTHGSNQPQHF. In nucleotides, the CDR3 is TGTGCCAGTAGTATTCGTGGCACCCACGGCAGCAATCAGCCCCAGCATTTT.

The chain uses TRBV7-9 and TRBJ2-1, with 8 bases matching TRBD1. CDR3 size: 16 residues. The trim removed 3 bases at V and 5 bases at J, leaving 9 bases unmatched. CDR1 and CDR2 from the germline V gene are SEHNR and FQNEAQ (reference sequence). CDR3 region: CASSFQGAVGDNEQFF. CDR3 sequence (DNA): TGTGCCAGCAGCTTTCAGGGGGCTGTAGGGGACAATGAGCAGTTCTTC.

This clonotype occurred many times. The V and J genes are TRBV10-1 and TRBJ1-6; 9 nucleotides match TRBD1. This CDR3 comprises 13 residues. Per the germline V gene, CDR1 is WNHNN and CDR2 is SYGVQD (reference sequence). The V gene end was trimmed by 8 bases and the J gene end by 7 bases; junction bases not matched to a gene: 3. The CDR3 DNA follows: TGCGCCAGCCGGGACAGGGTAAATTCACCCCTCCACTTT. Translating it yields CASRDRVNSPLHF.

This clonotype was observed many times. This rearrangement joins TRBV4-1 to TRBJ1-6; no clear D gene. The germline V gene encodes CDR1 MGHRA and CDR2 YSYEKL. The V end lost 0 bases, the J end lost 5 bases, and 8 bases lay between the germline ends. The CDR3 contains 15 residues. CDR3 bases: TGCGCCAGCAGCCAAGAGGGCAGTCATAATTCACCCCTCCACTTT. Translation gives CASSQEGSHNSPLHF.

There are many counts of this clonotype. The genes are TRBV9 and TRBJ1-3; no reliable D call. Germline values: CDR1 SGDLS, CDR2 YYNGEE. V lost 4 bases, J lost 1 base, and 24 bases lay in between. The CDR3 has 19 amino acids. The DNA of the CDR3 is TGTGCCAGCAGCCCTAGAAGCGGCAGCGTTATTGGGTCTGGAAACACCATATATTTT. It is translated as CASSPRSGSVIGSGNTIYF.